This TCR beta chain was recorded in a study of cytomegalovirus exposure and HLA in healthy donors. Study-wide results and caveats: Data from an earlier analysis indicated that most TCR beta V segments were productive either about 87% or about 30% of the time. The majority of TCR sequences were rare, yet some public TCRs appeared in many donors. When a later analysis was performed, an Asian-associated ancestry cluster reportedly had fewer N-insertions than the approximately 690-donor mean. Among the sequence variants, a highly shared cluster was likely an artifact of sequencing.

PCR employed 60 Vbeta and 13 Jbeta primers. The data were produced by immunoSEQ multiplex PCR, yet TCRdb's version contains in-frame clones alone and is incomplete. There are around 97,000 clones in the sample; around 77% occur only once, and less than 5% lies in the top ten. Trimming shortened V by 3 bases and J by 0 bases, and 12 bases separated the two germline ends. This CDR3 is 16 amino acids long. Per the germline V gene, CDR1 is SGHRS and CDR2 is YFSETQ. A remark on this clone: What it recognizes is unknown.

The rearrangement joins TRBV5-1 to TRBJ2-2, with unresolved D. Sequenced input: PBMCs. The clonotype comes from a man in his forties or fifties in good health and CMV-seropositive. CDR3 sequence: CASSSQTITNTGELFF. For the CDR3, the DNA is TGCGCCAGCAGCTCCCAGACAATTACGAACACCGGGGAGCTGTTTTTT.